The 32 T cell receptor beta chains below all came from one sample that was sequenced in a study of Graves' ophthalmopathy and Graves' hyperthyroidism (dated by TCRdb to 2016 to 2018). The listed sequencing device is Illumina HiSeq 2000. For repertoire sequencing, the TCR beta CDR3 regions were amplified from RNA transcripts. A first-round RT-PCR used HTBI primers with the Qiagen OneStep RT-PCR kit, followed by a second-round multiplex PCR, size selection and purification. Clones were called with MiXCR by TCRdb after fastp trimmed the public reads at Q25, and only in-frame beta chains were retained. For every CDR3 protein sequence, its rows merge into one entry that carries the most common genes and DNA. For this sample there are approximately 480,000 distinct CDR3 sequences; approximately 15% appear just once. Over 7.5% of the sample goes to the ten largest clones. The sample taken for sequencing was blood. Source of these receptors: a woman between 25 and 40 years old with Graves' ophthalmopathy. Donor details come from another sample of the same person, matched by shared clones.

The chain has TRBV12-3 or TRBV12-4 and TRBJ1-1, with D maybe TRBD1 (6 bases). The CDR3 has 17 amino acids. Between the trimmed V and J ends, which lost 4 bases and 0 bases, there was a span of 18 bases. CDR3 sequence: CASSSRAAWDMNTEAFF. The DNA of the CDR3 is TGTGCCAGCAGTTCTCGGGCAGCTTGGGACATGAACACTGAAGCTTTCTTT.

Concerning this clonotype: A much larger clone lies one base from this, so it may be a read error. The chain joins TRBV4-1 to TRBJ1-5; D gene ambiguous. Deletions cut 2 bases from V and 2 bases from J, with 13 bases between. CDR1 MGHRA and CDR2 YSYEKL come from the germline V gene. The CDR3 covers 16 residues. CDR3 loop: CASSQSVLSCNQPQHF. The CDR3 nucleotides are TGCGCCAGCAGCCAATCGGTCCTCTCTTGCAATCAGCCCCAGCATTTT.

CDR3 protein: CASSPRAGPNTGELFF. The CDR3 bases are TGCGCCAGCAGCCCCCGGGCGGGGCCGAACACCGGGGAGCTGTTTTTT. V gene TRBV5-1 combines with J gene TRBJ2-2, with D maybe TRBD2 (6 bases). The CDR3 has 16 residues. Germline loops: CDR1 SGHRS, CDR2 YFSETQ. Trimming removed 4 bases from V and 0 bases from J, with 13 bases in between.

This clonotype has a count of ten or more. V usage is TRBV20-1 and J usage is TRBJ2-7; TRBD1 is a possible D gene (6 bases). Per the germline V gene, CDR1 is DFQATT and CDR2 is SNEGSKA (reference sequence). The CDR3 spans 14 residues. The V end lost 3 bases, the J end lost 2 bases, and 14 bases lay between the germline ends. The CDR3 DNA follows: TGCAGTGCTAGCCGAATCGACAGGACCTACGAGCAGTACTTC. This encodes CSASRIDRTYEQYF.

The V and J genes are TRBV7-9 and TRBJ1-2; D gene uncertain. Trimming removed 4 bases from V and 0 bases from J, with 12 bases in between. CDR1 is SEHNR and CDR2 is FQNEAQ in the germline V gene (reference sequence). This CDR3 has 15 residues. CDR3 nucleotide sequence: TGTGCCAGCAGCTCCCCAGTAACCCCTAACTATGGCTACACCTTC. Residues: CASSSPVTPNYGYTF.

This clonotype was recorded many times. J is TRBJ1-1 and V is TRBV20-1, with D possibly being TRBD1 (6 bases). V was cut by 6 bases and J by 2 bases, with 16 bases left in between. The CDR3 covers 14 residues. Germline CDR1 is DFQATT and CDR2 is SNEGSKA (reference sequence). The CDR3 DNA sequence: TGCAGTGCCCCCCCGGGGGACACCAACACTGAAGCTTTCTTT. Translated: CSAPPGDTNTEAFF.

In its sample, this clonotype was seen a few times. This could be a read error, since a much larger clone is one nucleotide away. The chain combines TRBV20-1 with TRBJ1-2; the D gene is possibly TRBD1 (5 bases). Germline assignment: CDR1 DFQATT and CDR2 SNEGSKA (reference sequence). The CDR3 loop spans 12 amino acids. V lost 2 bases, J lost 4 bases, and 8 bases lay in between. This CDR3 reads CSARLGGYGYTF. The CDR3 DNA follows: TGCAGTGCTAGACTCGGGGGCTATGGCTACACCTTC.

This clonotype was detected ten times or more. The V and J genes are TRBV15 and TRBJ1-1, with TRBD1 matching 10 bases. J lost 6 bases, V lost 0 bases, and 10 bases had no gene match. The germline CDR1 and CDR2 sequences are LNHNV and YYDKDF (reference sequence). This CDR3 comprises 17 residues. CDR3 in DNA: TGTGCCACCAGCAGAGATTACGAGAGGACAGGGGGGTCTGAAGCTTTCTTT. This gives the protein CATSRDYERTGGSEAFF.

This clonotype was observed many times. The rearrangement uses TRBV6-4 and TRBJ2-4; possible D gene TRBD2, 6 bases. CDR3 length equals 15 residues. Trimming shortened V by 7 bases and J by 8 bases, and 21 bases separated the two germline ends. CDR1 is MRHNA, CDR2 SNTAGT, per germline. CDR3 amino acids: CASTKQRLEGDIQYF. The CDR3 coding sequence is TGTGCCAGCACCAAACAACGATTGGAGGGTGACATTCAGTACTTC.

This clonotype has ten or more counts. The J gene is TRBJ1-2, the V gene TRBV6-5, with D hard to call. CDR3 length: 11 amino acids. Trimming left V 8 bases short and J 4 bases short, with 8 bases between. Germline V gene sequence: CDR1 MNHEY, CDR2 SVGAGI. The CDR3 coding sequence is TGTGCCAGCCCGGGCGGCTATGGCTACACCTTC. The encoded protein is CASPGGYGYTF.

The chain has TRBV20-1 and TRBJ2-5, with TRBD2 matching over 9 bases. V was clipped by 2 bases and J by 4 bases; unmatched bases: 8. The germline CDR1 and CDR2 sequences are DFQATT and SNEGSKA (reference sequence). The CDR3 spans 15 residues. In nucleotides, the CDR3 is TGCAGTGCTAGATCGATAGCGGGGGCCGGAGAGACCCAGTACTTC. The encoded protein is CSARSIAGAGETQYF.

This clonotype was seen repeatedly, ten times or more. This chain uses TRBV6-1 with TRBJ1-1; D ambiguous. CDR1 is MNHNS and CDR2 is SASEGT in the germline V gene. This CDR3 has 14 amino acids. V was shortened by 2 bases and J by 1 base, with 8 bases between the two germline ends. The CDR3 coding sequence is TGTGCCAGCAGTGAATGGGAAGGGAACACTGAAGCTTTCTTT. Amino acids: CASSEWEGNTEAFF.

This clonotype occurred many times. DNA for the CDR3: TGTGCCAGCAGCCTTGGGACAGGGGAGAAAAGTTTCTTT. This translates into CASSLGTGEKSFF. The genes are TRBV12-3 or TRBV12-4 and TRBJ1-1; 10 positions match TRBD1. V was pared by 6 bases and J by 13 bases, with 11 bases of the junction left unmatched. This CDR3 contains 13 residues.

This clonotype was picked up many times. The chain joins TRBV12-3 or TRBV12-4 to TRBJ1-5, with D possibly matching TRBD1 (6 bases). This CDR3 region has 14 residues. The V and J ends lost 4 bases and 1 base respectively, with 8 bases between them. CDR3 protein: CASSSTGSNQPQHF. CDR3 in DNA: TGTGCCAGCAGTTCAACAGGGAGCAATCAGCCCCAGCATTTT.

This clonotype was seen repeatedly, ten times or more. This chain connects TRBV29-1 to TRBJ1-1; D is possibly TRBD1 (5 bases). V was pared by 6 bases and J by 7 bases, with 15 bases between. Germline CDR1 reads SQVTM; CDR2 reads ANQGSEA. The CDR3 is 12 amino acids. The CDR3 DNA reads as TGCAGCGTACGACCCAGGGAGGTTGAAGCTTTCTTT. Its translation is CSVRPREVEAFF.

This clonotype showed up just a few times. This sequence joins TRBV2 and TRBJ1-1, with TRBD1 as a possible D gene (6 bases). CDR3 length: 15 residues. V was pared by 5 bases and J by 11 bases, with 24 bases between. Germline V gives CDR1 SNHLY, CDR2 FYNNEI. The CDR3 spells CASSSPGLGLTGAFF. In nucleotides, the CDR3 is TGTGCCAGCAGTTCCCCGGGTCTGGGATTAACAGGGGCTTTCTTT.

This clonotype was counted at least ten times. This sequence joins TRBV12-3 or TRBV12-4 and TRBJ2-3, with 10 bases lining up with TRBD2. The CDR3 is 15 residues long. The junction had 8 bases not matched to a gene; V was cut back by 5 bases and J by 6 bases. CDR3 in amino acids: CASSPPGLAWDTQYF. In nucleotides, the CDR3 is TGTGCCAGCAGTCCTCCGGGACTAGCGTGGGATACGCAGTATTTT.

This clonotype has a count of ten or more. The chain has TRBV2 and TRBJ1-6; no clear D. Trimming took 6 bases from V and 3 from J, leaving 12 bases between them. Germline V CDR1 and CDR2: SNHLY, FYNNEI. This CDR3 spans 15 amino acids. CDR3 protein: CASRSRINYNSPLHF. The CDR3 DNA reads as TGTGCCAGCAGGTCCCGCATTAACTATAATTCACCCCTCCACTTT.

In the case of this clonotype: A single base separates this from a much larger clone, so it may be a read error. The genes are TRBV2 and TRBJ2-2; weak D call: TRBD1 (6 bases). V was pared by 2 bases and J by 0 bases, with 7 bases between. Germline V gene lookup returns CDR1 SNHLY and CDR2 FYNNEI. This CDR3 has 15 residues. CDR3 protein: CASSEHRANTGELFF. In DNA, the CDR3 is TGTGCCAGCAGTGAACACAGGGCGAACACCGGGGAGCTGTTTTTT.

There are many counts of this clonotype. This sequence joins TRBV20-1 and TRBJ2-7; perhaps TRBD2 as D (5 bases). The CDR3 runs to 13 residues. The germline V gene has CDR1 DFQATT and CDR2 SNEGSKA (reference sequence). The germline V and J ends were trimmed by 1 base and 3 bases, with 10 bases remaining between them. CDR3 coding DNA: TGCAGTGCTAGAGGTGACGGGATCTACGAGCAGTACTTC. This encodes CSARGDGIYEQYF.

At least ten counts were recorded for this clonotype. The genes are TRBV27 and TRBJ2-6; TRBD1 aligns across 8 bases. Germline CDR1 is MNHEY and CDR2 is SMNVEV (reference sequence). The junction had 5 bases not matched to a gene; V was cut back by 4 bases and J by 0 bases. This CDR3 contains 17 residues. CDR3 loop: CASSSDRVVSGANVLTF. The CDR3 DNA reads as TGTGCCAGCAGTTCGGACAGGGTTGTCTCTGGGGCCAACGTCCTGACTTTC.

This clonotype was detected many times. The rearrangement joins TRBV27 to TRBJ2-5; TRBD2 might be the D (6 bases). The V gene's germline CDR1 is MNHEY and CDR2 SMNVEV (reference sequence). The V end lost 4 bases, the J end lost 1 base, and 16 bases lay between the germline ends. The CDR3 spans 16 residues. This CDR3 reads CASSSTSLGFQETQYF. Here the CDR3 DNA reads TGTGCCAGCAGTTCTACTAGCTTAGGCTTCCAAGAGACCCAGTACTTC.

As regards this clonotype: A much larger clone sits a single nucleotide away, making a read error possible. The V gene is TRBV12-3 or TRBV12-4, the J gene TRBJ2-5, with 9 bases matching TRBD2. The length of the CDR3 is 15 residues. The CDR3 nucleotides read TGTGCCAGCAGCTTAGCGGGGGTAATTAAAGAGGCCCAGTACTTC. Residues: CASSLAGVIKEAQYF.

This clonotype occurred many times. This chain uses TRBV28 with TRBJ2-7, with 8 bases that match TRBD2. Germline V CDR1 and CDR2: MDHEN, SYDVKM. The V gene end was trimmed by 7 bases and the J gene end by 4 bases; junction bases not matched to a gene: 15. This CDR3 region has 16 residues. CDR3 region: CASTLSGGGRSYEQYF. The CDR3 coding sequence is TGTGCCAGCACCCTATCGGGCGGGGGGCGGTCGTACGAGCAGTACTTC.

This clonotype was seen ten or more times. The J gene is TRBJ1-2, the V gene TRBV2; no definite D call. Germline V gene sequence: CDR1 SNHLY, CDR2 FYNNEI. V was trimmed by 6 bases and J by 4 bases, leaving 12 bases between them. This CDR3 comprises 13 residues. The DNA of the CDR3 is TGTGCCAGCAGCGGAGCTGCCAGCTATGGCTACACCTTC. This codes for CASSGAASYGYTF. Filled out from reference TRBV2 and TRBJ1-2, the complete variable domain reads EPEVTQTPSHQVTQMGQEVILRCVPISNHLYFYWYRQILGQKVEFLVSFYNNEISEKSEIFDDQFSVERPDGSNFTLKIRSTKLEDSAMYFCASSGAASYGYTFGSGTRLTVV.

The sample holds many counts of this clonotype. The chain employs TRBV4-1 and TRBJ2-5; 8 bases map to TRBD1. V lost 4 bases, J lost 5 bases, and 9 bases stayed unmatched. This CDR3 is built from 15 residues. From germline, CDR1 is MGHRA and CDR2 YSYEKL. Written as DNA, the CDR3 is TGCGCCAGCAGCCCGACAGGGACAGGCCCTGAGACCCAGTACTTC. Its translation: CASSPTGTGPETQYF.

In this sample, this clonotype turned up many times. The V and J genes are TRBV12-3 or TRBV12-4 and TRBJ2-7; TRBD1 matches 7 bases. Losses at the gene ends were 0 bases for V and 5 bases for J; bases not matched to a gene: 4. This CDR3 comprises 14 residues. The CDR3 coding sequence is TGTGCCAGCAGTTTAGCAGGGGGCGCGGACGAGCAGTACTTC. This codes for CASSLAGGADEQYF.

This clonotype showed up many times. This sequence joins TRBV6-5 and TRBJ2-2, with 8 bases fitting TRBD1. The J segment lost 9 bases and the V segment lost 2 bases, leaving 8 bases of the junction unmatched. CDR1 and CDR2 (germline): MNHEY, SVGAGI. The CDR3 consists of 15 residues. CDR3 protein: CASSYTRTGYRELFF. CDR3 coding DNA: TGTGCCAGCAGTTACACGAGGACAGGGTATCGGGAGCTGTTTTTT.

The CDR3 loop reads CASSLRGPVGLETQYF. CDR3 sequence (DNA): TGTGCCAGCAGCTTACGGGGTCCGGTGGGGCTAGAGACCCAGTACTTC. The chain combines TRBV7-3 with TRBJ2-5; perhaps D is TRBD1 or TRBD2 (5 bases each). Deletions cut 2 bases from V and 4 bases from J, with 17 bases between. CDR1 SGHTA and CDR2 FQGTGA come from the germline V gene. The CDR3 spans 16 residues.

This clonotype has more than one count but fewer than ten. The rearrangement joins TRBV30 to TRBJ2-5, with 7 bases lining up with TRBD1. CDR3 length: 12 residues. Germline CDR1 reads GTSNPN; CDR2 reads SVGIG (reference sequence). The junction had 7 bases not matched to a gene; V was cut back by 5 bases and J by 7 bases. The CDR3 sequence: CAWGQGVVTQYF. The CDR3 bases are TGTGCCTGGGGGCAGGGGGTAGTGACCCAGTACTTC.

This clonotype was seen many times. The CDR3 here is CASSIKQGANYGYTF. The CDR3 DNA is TGTGCCAGCAGTATAAAACAGGGGGCGAACTATGGCTACACCTTC. The chain recombines TRBV6-1 with TRBJ1-2; 9 bases fit TRBD1. This CDR3 has 15 amino acids. J lost 2 bases, V lost 5 bases, and 6 bases had no gene match. Germline V gene sequence: CDR1 MNHNS, CDR2 SASEGT.

The chain is built from TRBV12-3 or TRBV12-4 and TRBJ2-7; D not certain. The V end lost 4 bases, the J end lost 6 bases, and 10 bases lay between the germline ends. There are 12 residues in the CDR3. CDR3 DNA sequence: TGTGCCAGCAGTTCCAAGCCGTCCGAGCAGTACTTC. Residues: CASSSKPSEQYF.